A selection of T cell receptor beta chains follows, all from one sample in a study of blood T cell repertoires in COVID-19. Repertoires were generated with immunoSEQ multiplex PCR, while TCRdb's copy carries only in-frame clones and drops some. The sample gives roughly 37,000 clones, about 74% of which show up once; 1.5% to 2.5% is in the top ten. The material sequenced was peripheral blood. These receptors all come from a man in his sixties with active COVID-19. Each CDR3 is given with its conserved first and last residue.

TRBV29-1 CSVEASLSGYSYEQYF
TRBV19 CASSIGTSGVSGETQYF
TRBV4-3 CASSQDPQGAYGYTF
TRBV30 CAWGQGFSTDTQYF
TRBV6-5 CASSKTGNTEAFF
TRBV6-2/TRBV6-3 CASSPYLRSTDTQYF
TRBV15 CATSPNLQGERIGYTF
TRBV4-2 CASSQGGGHGYTF
TRBV2 CASSPAGEGYTF
TRBV12-3/TRBV12-4 CASSRGGDTQYF
TRBV6-5 CASSYSGTGNSPLHF
TRBV7-2 CASSLSGGVGGNEQYF
TRBV14 CASSQGRRDRDSRGKNIQYF
TRBV29-1 CSVADSLEAFF
TRBV10-1 CASSESLNYGYTF
TRBV19 CASRDRDRGSDTQYF
TRBV30 CAWSSLRRGTEAFF
TRBV29-1 CSVEEGGLGEAFF
TRBV7-3 CASSPRAQTGGMTGELFF
TRBV28 CASSPYEAGGPFLADTQYF
TRBV13 CASSITGNTGELFF
TRBV11-1 CASSLAGTGVYEQFF
TRBV7-2 CASSSQGVRQETQYF
TRBV6-2/TRBV6-3 CASSYRGKVYNEQFF
TRBV7-2 CASSLEPPTSANEQFF
TRBV2 CASSLRQGGYAEQFF
TRBV25-1 CASRKGAGELFF
TRBV2 CASSALLAAVNTGELFF
TRBV30 CAWSGQGGEKLFF
TRBV10-3 CAISPKAGESTDTQYF
TRBV10-1 CASKPQGLTEAFF
TRBV6-2/TRBV6-3 CASSSGTGYQPQHF
TRBV28 CASSLGQVGLRSGANVLTF
TRBV28 CASSLTLVASYEQYF
TRBV29-1 CSVVLVAGQPQHF
TRBV6-5 CASSYKTGLGYGYTF
TRBV4-3 CASSQDDRRGSYEQYF
TRBV5-1 CASSLEGGKLTDTQYF
TRBV15 CATSRAQEPYEQYF
TRBV6-1 CASSEGIAGSTDTQYF
TRBV10-2 CASLKDSSYNEQFF
TRBV9 CASSVGAGYQETQYF
TRBV5-1 CASSLEGRLAGDTQYF
TRBV27 CASSFMGGGDYGYTF
TRBV18 CASSPWGLPGDNSPLHF
TRBV7-2 CASSARQGGGYTF
TRBV30 CAWSVLKNTIYF
TRBV19 CASSGHQTQYF